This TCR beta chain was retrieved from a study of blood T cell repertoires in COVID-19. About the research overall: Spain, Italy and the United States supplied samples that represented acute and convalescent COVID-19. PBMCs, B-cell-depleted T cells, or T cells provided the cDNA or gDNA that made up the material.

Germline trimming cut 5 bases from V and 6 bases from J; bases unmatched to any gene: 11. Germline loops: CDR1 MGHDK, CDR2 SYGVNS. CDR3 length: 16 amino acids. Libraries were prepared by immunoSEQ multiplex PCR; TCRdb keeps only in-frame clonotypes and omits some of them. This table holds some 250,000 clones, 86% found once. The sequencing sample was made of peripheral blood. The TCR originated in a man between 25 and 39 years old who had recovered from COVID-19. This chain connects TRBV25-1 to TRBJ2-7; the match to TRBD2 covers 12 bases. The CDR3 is CASSNSPSGGAGEQYF. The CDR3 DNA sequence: TGTGCCAGCAGTAATTCCCCTAGCGGGGGGGCCGGCGAGCAGTACTTC.